This T cell receptor beta chain was captured in a study of response to subunit inactivated influenza vaccine. MiXCR, run by TCRdb on the RT-PCR reads, gives a single entry per CDR3 protein. The data contain about 650,000 distinct CDR3 sequences, 15% to 18% of them singletons. General study findings and limits: Authors proposed each seasonal influenza vaccination draws in few new T cells.

This clonotype was counted a few times. The antigen remains unidentified. The TCR sequence derives from a man between 50 and 59 years old who received an inactivated influenza vaccine. Sequenced material: PBMCs from blood, taken 11 to 12 days after vaccination.

CDR3 residues: CAISGGTSGSFYEQYF. Here the CDR3 DNA reads TGTGCCATCAGTGGGGGGACTAGCGGGAGCTTCTACGAGCAGTACTTC. This chain links TRBV10-3 with TRBJ2-7; 14 bases map to TRBD2. Trimming at V came to 4 bases and at J to 3 bases, leaving 5 bases not matched to a gene. Germline CDR1 is ENHRY and CDR2 is SYGVKD. This CDR3 region has 16 residues.